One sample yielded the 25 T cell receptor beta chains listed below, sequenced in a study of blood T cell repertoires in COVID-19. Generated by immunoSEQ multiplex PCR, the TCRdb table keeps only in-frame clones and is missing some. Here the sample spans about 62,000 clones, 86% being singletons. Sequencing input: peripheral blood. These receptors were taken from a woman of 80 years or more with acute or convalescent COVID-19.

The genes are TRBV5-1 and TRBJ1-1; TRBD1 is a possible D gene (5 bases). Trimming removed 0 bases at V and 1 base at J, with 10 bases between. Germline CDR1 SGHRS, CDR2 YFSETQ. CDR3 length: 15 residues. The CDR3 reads CASSLEGIENTEAFF. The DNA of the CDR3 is TGCGCCAGCAGCTTGGAGGGGATTGAGAACACTGAAGCTTTCTTT. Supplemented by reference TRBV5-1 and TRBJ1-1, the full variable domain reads KAGVTQTPRYLIKTRGQQVTLSCSPISGHRSVSWYQQTPGQGLQFLFEYFSETQRNKGNFPGRFSGRQFSNSRSEMNVSTLELGDSALYLCASSLEGIENTEAFFGQGTRLTVV.

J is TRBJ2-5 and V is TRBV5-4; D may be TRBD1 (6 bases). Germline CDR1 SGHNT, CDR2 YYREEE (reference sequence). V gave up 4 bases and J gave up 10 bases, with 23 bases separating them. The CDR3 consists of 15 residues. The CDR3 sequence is CASSTRQVPVEDQYF. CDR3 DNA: TGTGCCAGCAGCACTCGACAGGTACCGGTCGAGGACCAGTACTTC.

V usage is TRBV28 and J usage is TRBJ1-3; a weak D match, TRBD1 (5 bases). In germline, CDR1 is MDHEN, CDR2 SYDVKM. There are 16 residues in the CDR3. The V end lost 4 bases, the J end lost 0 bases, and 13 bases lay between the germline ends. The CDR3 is CASSSVDTISGNTIYF. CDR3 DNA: TGTGCCAGCAGTTCGGTGGACACGATCTCTGGAAACACCATATATTTT.

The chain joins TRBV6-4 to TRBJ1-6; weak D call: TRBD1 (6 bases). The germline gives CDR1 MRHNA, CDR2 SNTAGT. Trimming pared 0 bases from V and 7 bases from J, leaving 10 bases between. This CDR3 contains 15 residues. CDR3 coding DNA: TGTGCCAGCAGTGACTCAGGGGGAGCAAATTCACCCCTCCACTTT. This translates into CASSDSGGANSPLHF.

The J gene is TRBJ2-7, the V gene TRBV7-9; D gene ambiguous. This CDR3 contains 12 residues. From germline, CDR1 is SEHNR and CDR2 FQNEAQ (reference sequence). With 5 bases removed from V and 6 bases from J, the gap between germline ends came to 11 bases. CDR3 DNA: TGTGCCAGCAGCCGCACAGAACGCGAGCAGTACTTC. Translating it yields CASSRTEREQYF.

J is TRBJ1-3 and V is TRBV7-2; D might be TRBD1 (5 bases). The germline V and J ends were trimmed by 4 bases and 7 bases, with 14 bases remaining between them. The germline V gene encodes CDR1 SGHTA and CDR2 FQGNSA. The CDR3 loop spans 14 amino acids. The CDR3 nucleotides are TGTGCCAGCAGCTCAATTCAGGGAACTAACACCATATATTTT. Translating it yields CASSSIQGTNTIYF.

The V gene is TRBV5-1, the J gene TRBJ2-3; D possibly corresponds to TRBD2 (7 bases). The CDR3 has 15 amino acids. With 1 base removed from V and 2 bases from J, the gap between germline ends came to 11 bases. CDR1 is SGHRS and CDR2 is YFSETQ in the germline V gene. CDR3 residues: CASSLIGGLTDTQYF. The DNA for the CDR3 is TGCGCCAGCAGCTTGATCGGGGGGCTCACAGATACGCAGTATTTT.

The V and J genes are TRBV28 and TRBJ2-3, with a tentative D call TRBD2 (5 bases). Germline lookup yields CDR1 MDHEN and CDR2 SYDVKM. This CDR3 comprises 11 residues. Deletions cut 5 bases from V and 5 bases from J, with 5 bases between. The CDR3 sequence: CASSGRDTQYF. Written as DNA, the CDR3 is TGTGCCAGCAGTGGGAGAGATACGCAGTATTTT.

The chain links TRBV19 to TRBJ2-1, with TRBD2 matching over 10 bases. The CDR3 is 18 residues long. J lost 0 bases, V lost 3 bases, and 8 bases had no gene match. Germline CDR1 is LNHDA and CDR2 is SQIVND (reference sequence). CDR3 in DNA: TGTGCCAGTAGTATTAGGCTAGCGGGAGCGTCCTCCTACAATGAGCAGTTCTTC. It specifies CASSIRLAGASSYNEQFF. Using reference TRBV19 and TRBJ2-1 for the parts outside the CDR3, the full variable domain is DGGITQSPKYLFRKEGQNVTLSCEQNLNHDAMYWYRQDPGQGLRLIYYSQIVNDFQKGDIAEGYSVSREKKESFPLTVTSAQKNPTAFYLCASSIRLAGASSYNEQFFGPGTRLTVL.

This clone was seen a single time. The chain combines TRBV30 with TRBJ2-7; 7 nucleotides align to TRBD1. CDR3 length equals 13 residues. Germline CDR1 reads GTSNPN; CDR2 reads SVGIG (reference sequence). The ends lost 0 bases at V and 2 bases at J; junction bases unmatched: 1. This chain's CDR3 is CAWSVQGTYEQYF. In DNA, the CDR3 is TGTGCCTGGAGTGTACAGGGGACCTACGAGCAGTACTTC.

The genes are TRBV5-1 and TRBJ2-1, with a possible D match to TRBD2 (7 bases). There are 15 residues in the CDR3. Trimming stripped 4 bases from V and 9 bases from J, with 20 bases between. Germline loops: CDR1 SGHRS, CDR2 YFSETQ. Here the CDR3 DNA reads TGCGCCAGCAGCAAGACAGGCGGGGGTCAAGGTGAGCAGTTCTTC. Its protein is CASSKTGGGQGEQFF.

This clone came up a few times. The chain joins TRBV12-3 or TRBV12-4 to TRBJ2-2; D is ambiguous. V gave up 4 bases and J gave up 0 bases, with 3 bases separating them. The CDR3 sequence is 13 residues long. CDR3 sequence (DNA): TGTGCCAGCAGTTCCTCGAACACCGGGGAGCTGTTTTTT. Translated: CASSSSNTGELFF.

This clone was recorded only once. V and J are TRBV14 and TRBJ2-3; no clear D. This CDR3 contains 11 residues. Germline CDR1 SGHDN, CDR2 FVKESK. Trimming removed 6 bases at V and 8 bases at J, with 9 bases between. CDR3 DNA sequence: TGTGCCAGCAGTGACTTTTCTACGCAGTATTTT. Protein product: CASSDFSTQYF.

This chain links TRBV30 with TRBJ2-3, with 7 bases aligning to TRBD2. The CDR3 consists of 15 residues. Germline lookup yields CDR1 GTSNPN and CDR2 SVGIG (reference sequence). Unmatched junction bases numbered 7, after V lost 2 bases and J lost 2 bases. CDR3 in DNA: TGTGCCTGGAGTTCCCTAGCGGATAACACAGATACGCAGTATTTT. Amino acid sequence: CAWSSLADNTDTQYF.

CDR3 sequence: CASSLVGGSFSYEQYF. The CDR3 region has the DNA TGCGCCAGCAGCTTGGTGGGCGGGAGCTTCTCCTACGAGCAGTACTTC. The chain uses TRBV5-1 and TRBJ2-7, with TRBD2 matching over 7 bases. CDR1 and CDR2 (germline): SGHRS, YFSETQ. The CDR3 runs 16 residues. V shed 0 bases and J 0 bases; nucleotides not matched to a gene: 6.

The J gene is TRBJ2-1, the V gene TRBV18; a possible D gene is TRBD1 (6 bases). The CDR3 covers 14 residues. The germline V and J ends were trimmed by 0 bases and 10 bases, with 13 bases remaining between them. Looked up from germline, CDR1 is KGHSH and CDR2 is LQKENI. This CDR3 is CASSPPGVGGEQFF. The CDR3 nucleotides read TGTGCCAGCTCACCACCGGGAGTAGGGGGAGAGCAGTTCTTC.

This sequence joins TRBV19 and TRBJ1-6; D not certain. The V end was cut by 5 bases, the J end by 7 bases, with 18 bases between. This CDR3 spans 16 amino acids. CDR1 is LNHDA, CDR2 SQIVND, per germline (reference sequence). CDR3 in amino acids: CASSDPAVRKNSPLHF. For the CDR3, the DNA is TGTGCCAGTAGTGACCCGGCGGTTCGTAAGAATTCACCCCTCCACTTT. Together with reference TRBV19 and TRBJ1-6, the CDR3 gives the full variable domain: DGGITQSPKYLFRKEGQNVTLSCEQNLNHDAMYWYRQDPGQGLRLIYYSQIVNDFQKGDIAEGYSVSREKKESFPLTVTSAQKNPTAFYLCASSDPAVRKNSPLHFGNGTRLTVT.

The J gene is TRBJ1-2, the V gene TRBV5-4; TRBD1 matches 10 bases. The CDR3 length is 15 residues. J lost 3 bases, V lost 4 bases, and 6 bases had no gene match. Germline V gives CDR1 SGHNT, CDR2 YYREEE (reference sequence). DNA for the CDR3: TGTGCCAGCAGCAGCGGGACAGGGGTAGACTATGGCTACACCTTC. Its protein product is CASSSGTGVDYGYTF.

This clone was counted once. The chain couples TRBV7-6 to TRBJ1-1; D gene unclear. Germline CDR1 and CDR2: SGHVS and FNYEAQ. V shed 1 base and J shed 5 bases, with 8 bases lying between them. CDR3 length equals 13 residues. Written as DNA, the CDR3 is TGTGCCAGCAGCTTAGGGCTGTTGACTGAAGCTTTCTTT. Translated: CASSLGLLTEAFF.

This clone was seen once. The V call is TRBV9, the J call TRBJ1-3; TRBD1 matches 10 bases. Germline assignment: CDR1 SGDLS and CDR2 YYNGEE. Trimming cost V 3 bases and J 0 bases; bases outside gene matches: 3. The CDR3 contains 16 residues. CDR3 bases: TGTGCCAGCAGCGCATGGACAGGGGGCTCTGGAAACACCATATATTTT. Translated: CASSAWTGGSGNTIYF.

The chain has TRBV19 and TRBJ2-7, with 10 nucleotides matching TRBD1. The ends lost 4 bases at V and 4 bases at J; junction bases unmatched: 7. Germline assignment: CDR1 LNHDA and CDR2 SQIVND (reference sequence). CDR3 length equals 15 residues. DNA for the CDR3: TGTGCCAGTAGTACTCGACAGGGGGCTTTGTACGAGCAGTACTTC. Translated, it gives CASSTRQGALYEQYF.

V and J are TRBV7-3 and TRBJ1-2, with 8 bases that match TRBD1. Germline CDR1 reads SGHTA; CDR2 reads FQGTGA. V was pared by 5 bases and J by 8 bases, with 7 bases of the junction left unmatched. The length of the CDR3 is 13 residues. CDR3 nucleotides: TGTGCCAGCAGCCCAGGACAGGGATGGGGCTACACCTTC. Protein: CASSPGQGWGYTF.

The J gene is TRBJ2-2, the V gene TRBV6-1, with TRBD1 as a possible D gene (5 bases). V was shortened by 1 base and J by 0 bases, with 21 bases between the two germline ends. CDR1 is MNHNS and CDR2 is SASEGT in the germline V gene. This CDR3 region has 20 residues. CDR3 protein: CASSEDDRTGSMTNTGELFF. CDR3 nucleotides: TGTGCCAGCAGTGAAGACGATCGCACAGGTAGTATGACGAACACCGGGGAGCTGTTTTTT.

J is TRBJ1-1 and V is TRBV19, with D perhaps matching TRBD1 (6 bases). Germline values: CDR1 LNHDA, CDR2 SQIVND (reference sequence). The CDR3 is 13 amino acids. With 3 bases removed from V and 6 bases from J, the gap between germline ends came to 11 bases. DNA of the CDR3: TGTGCCAGTAGTATCACAGGGAGAGCTGAAGCTTTCTTT. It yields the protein CASSITGRAEAFF.

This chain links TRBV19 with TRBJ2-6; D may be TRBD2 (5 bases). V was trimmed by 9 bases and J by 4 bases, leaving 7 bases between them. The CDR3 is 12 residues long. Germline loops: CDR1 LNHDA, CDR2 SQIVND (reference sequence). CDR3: CASSGGANVLTF. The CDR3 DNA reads TGTGCCAGCTCGGGGGGGGCCAACGTCCTGACTTTC.